Listed here are 14 T cell receptor beta chains from one sample, sequenced in a study of OX40 agonist ivuxolimab in advanced cancers. The method was the immunoSEQ multiplex PCR assay. Entries here come from immuneACCESS through TCRdb and include only in-frame sequences with V and J called. Some clones fail to appear in such tables; in the studies checked, an unresolved V gene covers under half of the shortfall, and the cause of the remainder is unknown. This sample holds fewer than 20,000 clones; about 90% were observed only once. The leading ten clones occupy about 25% of the sample. This material consisted of CD4+ or CD8+ T cells sorted from blood, taken in a trial of the OX40 agonist ivuxolimab. The receptors shown here come from an adult with an advanced solid tumor such as melanoma, head and neck, liver or kidney cancer.

This clone has only one observation. This chain uses TRBV4-1 with TRBJ2-5, with 8 bases aligning to TRBD2. V lost 4 bases, J lost 4 bases, and 5 bases stayed unmatched. The CDR3 sequence is 14 residues long. The germline V gene encodes CDR1 MGHRA and CDR2 YSYEKL. The CDR3 DNA follows: TGCGCCAGCAGCCGCGCGGGGGGCATAGAGACCCAGTACTTC. Amino acid sequence: CASSRAGGIETQYF.

The chain has TRBV5-8 and TRBJ2-4; 10 nucleotides align to TRBD1. The V and J ends lost 3 bases and 8 bases, in that order; junction bases with no gene match: 8. The germline gives CDR1 SGHTS, CDR2 YDEGEE. This CDR3 has 15 residues. The CDR3 here is CASSWGQGNMDIQYF. In DNA, the CDR3 is TGTGCCAGCAGCTGGGGACAGGGGAACATGGACATTCAGTACTTC.

The rearrangement links TRBV4-2 to TRBJ2-1, with 9 positions matching TRBD1. V was clipped by 0 bases and J by 6 bases; unmatched bases: 6. Germline V gives CDR1 LGHNA, CDR2 YNFKEQ. This CDR3 spans 16 amino acids. CDR3 coding DNA: TGTGCCAGCAGCCAAGAGCTCGGGACAGGGAGCAATGAGCAGTTCTTC. Its protein is CASSQELGTGSNEQFF.

The gene calls are TRBV19 and TRBJ1-2; 7 bases are shared with TRBD1. This CDR3 spans 13 amino acids. Germline values: CDR1 LNHDA, CDR2 SQIVND (reference sequence). J gave up 4 bases and V 7 bases, and 6 bases lay outside the gene matches. The CDR3 here is CASTPGQTYGYTF. DNA for the CDR3: TGTGCCAGTACCCCGGGACAGACCTATGGCTACACCTTC.

The chain couples TRBV10-2 to TRBJ1-2, with D uncertain. Germline CDR1 reads WSHSY; CDR2 reads SAAADI. The CDR3 consists of 12 residues. The V gene lost 6 bases and the J gene lost 3 bases, with 8 bases spanning the gap. CDR3 residues: CASSGPHYGYTF. In DNA, the CDR3 is TGCGCCAGCAGCGGACCACACTATGGCTACACCTTC.

This chain connects TRBV5-1 to TRBJ1-1; D gene unclear. Per the germline V gene, CDR1 is SGHRS and CDR2 is YFSETQ. This CDR3 comprises 14 residues. The V gene lost 2 bases and the J gene lost 1 base, with 9 bases spanning the gap. The CDR3 region is CASSFRTANTEAFF. The CDR3 DNA reads TGCGCCAGCAGCTTCCGGACGGCGAACACTGAAGCTTTCTTT.

The chain carries TRBV5-6 and TRBJ2-2; 10 nucleotides agree with TRBD2. Germline V CDR1 and CDR2: SGHDT, YYEEEE. The CDR3 sequence is 15 residues long. The V segment lost 5 bases and the J segment 3 bases; nucleotides outside the gene matches: 4. The CDR3 DNA reads as TGTGCCAGCAGATATCTAGCGGGGGACACCGGGGAGCTGTTTTTT. Translated, it gives CASRYLAGDTGELFF.

The genes are TRBV13 and TRBJ2-7; D might be TRBD1 (5 bases). Germline-derived CDR1 and CDR2 are PRHDT and FYEKMQ (reference sequence). The CDR3 sequence is 14 residues long. V was shortened by 0 bases and J by 3 bases, with 9 bases between the two germline ends. CDR3 sequence reads: CASSLGQGLYEQYF. CDR3 nucleotide sequence: TGTGCCAGCAGCTTAGGCCAGGGTCTCTACGAGCAGTACTTC.

A remark on this clone: The junction differs from germline at one of its ends, possibly a read error. The chain employs TRBV4-1 and TRBJ1-2; TRBD1 is a possible D gene (6 bases). The germline CDR1 and CDR2 sequences are MGHRA and YSYEKL. The CDR3 sequence is 15 residues long. CDR3 residues: CASNQLQGTNYGYTF. CDR3 nucleotides: TGCGCCAGCAACCAATTACAGGGAACTAACTATGGCTACACCTTC.

V usage is TRBV5-6 and J usage is TRBJ2-2, with 7 positions matching TRBD1. CDR3 size: 18 residues. The germline V gene has CDR1 SGHDT and CDR2 YYEEEE. V shed 4 bases, J shed 3 bases, and the junction held 15 bases outside the gene matches. The CDR3 loop reads CASSRPMGDRRYTGELFF. The CDR3, as DNA: TGTGCCAGCAGCCGACCAATGGGGGACAGAAGATACACCGGGGAGCTGTTTTTT.

A few counts support this clone. The rearrangement links TRBV11-2 to TRBJ2-5, with TRBD2 matching 9 bases. V shed 1 base and J 5 bases; nucleotides not matched to a gene: 8. Germline V gene lookup returns CDR1 SGHAT and CDR2 FQNNGV. There are 16 residues in the CDR3. The CDR3 region has the DNA TGTGCCAGCAGCTTAGGGCTAGCGGGACGCGGGGAGACCCAGTACTTC. Amino acid sequence: CASSLGLAGRGETQYF.

This clone was picked up a small number of times. CDR3 nucleotide sequence: TGTGCCAGCAGCTTGGGGCCCCCTCAAACGGACACTTATGGCTACACCTTC. This encodes CASSLGPPQTDTYGYTF. This rearrangement joins TRBV5-5 to TRBJ1-2, with D perhaps matching TRBD1 (5 bases). V lost 0 bases and J lost 5, with 20 bases in between. CDR1 and CDR2 (germline): SGHKS, YYEKEE (reference sequence). The CDR3 covers 17 residues.

The V and J genes are TRBV11-2 and TRBJ2-5; 13 positions match TRBD2. Germline V CDR1 and CDR2: SGHAT, FQNNGV. V dropped 5 bases and J dropped 7; count of bases not matched to a gene: 16. The length of the CDR3 is 18 residues. CDR3 in DNA: TGTGCCAGCAGCCCCGGACTAGCGGGAGTCGACTTATCTGGGACCCAGTACTTC. It encodes CASSPGLAGVDLSGTQYF.

V is TRBV7-8 and J is TRBJ1-5; 8 nucleotides align to TRBD1. The CDR3 has 17 residues. Germline V gives CDR1 SGHVS, CDR2 FQNEAQ. The V and J ends lost 5 bases and 7 bases, in that order; junction bases with no gene match: 16. CDR3 region: CASSPEDRVRWGQPQHF. In DNA, the CDR3 is TGTGCCAGCAGCCCCGAGGACAGGGTTCGGTGGGGCCAGCCCCAGCATTTT.